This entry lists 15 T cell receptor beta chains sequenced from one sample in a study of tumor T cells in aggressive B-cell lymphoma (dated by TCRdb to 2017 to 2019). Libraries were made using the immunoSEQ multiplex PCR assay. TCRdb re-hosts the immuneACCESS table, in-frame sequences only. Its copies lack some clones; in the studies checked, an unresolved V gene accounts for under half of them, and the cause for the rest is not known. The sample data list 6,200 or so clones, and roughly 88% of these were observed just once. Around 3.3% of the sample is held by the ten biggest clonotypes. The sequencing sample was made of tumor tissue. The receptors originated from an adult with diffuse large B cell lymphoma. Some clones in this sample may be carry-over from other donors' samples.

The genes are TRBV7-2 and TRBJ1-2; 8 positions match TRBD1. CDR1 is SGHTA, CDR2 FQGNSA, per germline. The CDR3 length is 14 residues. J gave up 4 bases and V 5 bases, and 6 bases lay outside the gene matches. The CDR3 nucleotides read TGTGCCAGCAGCCCCCCAGGGGGCGGCTATGGCTACACCTTC. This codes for CASSPPGGGYGYTF.

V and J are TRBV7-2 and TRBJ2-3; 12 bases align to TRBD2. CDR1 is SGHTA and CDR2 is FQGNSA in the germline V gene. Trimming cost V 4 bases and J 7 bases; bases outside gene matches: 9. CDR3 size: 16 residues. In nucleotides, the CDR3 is TGTGCCAGCAGCTCCTTAGGACTAGCGGGAACAAATACGCAGTATTTT. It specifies CASSSLGLAGTNTQYF.

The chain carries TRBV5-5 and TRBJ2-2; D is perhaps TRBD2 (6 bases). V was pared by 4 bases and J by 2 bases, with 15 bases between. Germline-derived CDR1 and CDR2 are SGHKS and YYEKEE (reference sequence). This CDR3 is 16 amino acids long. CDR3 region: CASSGGAGPNTGELFF. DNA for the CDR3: TGTGCCAGCAGCGGGGGTGCGGGGCCCAACACCGGGGAGCTGTTTTTT.

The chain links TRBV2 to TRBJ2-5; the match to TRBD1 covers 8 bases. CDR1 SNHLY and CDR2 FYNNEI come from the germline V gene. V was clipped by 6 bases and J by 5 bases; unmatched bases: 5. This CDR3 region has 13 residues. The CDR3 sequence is CASSGQGVETQYF. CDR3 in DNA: TGTGCCAGCAGCGGACAGGGAGTGGAGACCCAGTACTTC. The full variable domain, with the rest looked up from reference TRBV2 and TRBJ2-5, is EPEVTQTPSHQVTQMGQEVILRCVPISNHLYFYWYRQILGQKVEFLVSFYNNEISEKSEIFDDQFSVERPDGSNFTLKIRSTKLEDSAMYFCASSGQGVETQYFGPGTRLLVL.

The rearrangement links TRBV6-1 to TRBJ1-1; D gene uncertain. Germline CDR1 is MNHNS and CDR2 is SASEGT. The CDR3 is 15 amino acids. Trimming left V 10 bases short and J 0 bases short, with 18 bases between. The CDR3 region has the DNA TGTGCCACTTTTACCGCGTACGATATGAACACTGAAGCTTTCTTT. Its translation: CATFTAYDMNTEAFF.

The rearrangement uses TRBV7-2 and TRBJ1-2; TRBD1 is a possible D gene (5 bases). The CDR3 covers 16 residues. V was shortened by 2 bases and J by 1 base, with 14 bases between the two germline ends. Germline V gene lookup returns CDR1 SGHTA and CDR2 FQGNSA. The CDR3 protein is CASSLWQGGRNYGYTF. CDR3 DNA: TGTGCCAGCAGCTTATGGCAGGGAGGGCGTAACTATGGCTACACCTTC.

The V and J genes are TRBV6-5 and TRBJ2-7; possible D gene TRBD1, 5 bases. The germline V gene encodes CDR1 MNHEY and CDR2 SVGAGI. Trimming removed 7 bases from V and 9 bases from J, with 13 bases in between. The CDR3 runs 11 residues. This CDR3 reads CASKGEVGQYF. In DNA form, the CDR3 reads TGTGCCAGCAAAGGGGAAGTCGGGCAGTACTTC.

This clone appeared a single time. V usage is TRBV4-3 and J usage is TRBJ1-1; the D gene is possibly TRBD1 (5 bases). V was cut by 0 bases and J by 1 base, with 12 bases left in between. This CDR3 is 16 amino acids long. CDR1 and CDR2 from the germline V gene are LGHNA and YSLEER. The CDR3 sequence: CASSQDLVRENTEAFF. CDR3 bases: TGCGCCAGCAGCCAAGATCTTGTCAGGGAGAACACTGAAGCTTTCTTT.

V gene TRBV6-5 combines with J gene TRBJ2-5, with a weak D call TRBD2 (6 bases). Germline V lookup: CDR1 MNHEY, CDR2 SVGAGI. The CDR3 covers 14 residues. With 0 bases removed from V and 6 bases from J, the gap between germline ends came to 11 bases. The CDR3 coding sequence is TGTGCCAGCAGTTACTCGAAAGGGAGGAAGACCCAGTACTTC. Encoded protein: CASSYSKGRKTQYF.

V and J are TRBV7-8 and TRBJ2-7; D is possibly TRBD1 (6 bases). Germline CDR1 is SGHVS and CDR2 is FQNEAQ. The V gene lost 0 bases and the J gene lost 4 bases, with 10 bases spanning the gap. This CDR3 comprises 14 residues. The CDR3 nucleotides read TGTGCCAGCAGCTTAGCTGAGACAGGATACGAGCAGTACTTC. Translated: CASSLAETGYEQYF. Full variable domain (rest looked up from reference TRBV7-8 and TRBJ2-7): GAGVSQSPRYKVAKRGQDVALRCDPISGHVSLFWYQQALGQGPEFLTYFQNEAQLDKSGLPSDRFFAERPEGSVSTLKIQRTQQEDSAVYLCASSLAETGYEQYFGPGTRLTVT.

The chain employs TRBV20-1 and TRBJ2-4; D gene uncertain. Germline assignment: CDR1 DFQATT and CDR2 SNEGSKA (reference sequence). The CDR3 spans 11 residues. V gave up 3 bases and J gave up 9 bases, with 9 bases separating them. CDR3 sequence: CSASPTVIQYF. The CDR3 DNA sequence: TGCAGTGCTAGCCCAACGGTCATTCAGTACTTC.

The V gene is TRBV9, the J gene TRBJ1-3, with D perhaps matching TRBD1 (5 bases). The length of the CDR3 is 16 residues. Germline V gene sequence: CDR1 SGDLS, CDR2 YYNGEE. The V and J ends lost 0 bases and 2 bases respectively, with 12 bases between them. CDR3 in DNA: TGTGCCAGCAGCGTAGGATGGGGGGTCGCTGGAAACACCATATATTTT. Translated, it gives CASSVGWGVAGNTIYF.

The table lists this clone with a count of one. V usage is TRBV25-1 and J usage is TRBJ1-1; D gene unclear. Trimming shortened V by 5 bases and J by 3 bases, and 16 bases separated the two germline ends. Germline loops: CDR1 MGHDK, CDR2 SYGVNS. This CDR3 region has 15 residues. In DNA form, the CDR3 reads TGTGCCAGCAGTCAAGGGTTATCGGGGTACACTGAAGCTTTCTTT. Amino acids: CASSQGLSGYTEAFF.

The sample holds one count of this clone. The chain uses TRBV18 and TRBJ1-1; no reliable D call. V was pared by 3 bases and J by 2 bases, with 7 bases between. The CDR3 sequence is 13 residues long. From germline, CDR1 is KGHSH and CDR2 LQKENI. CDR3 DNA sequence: TGTGCCAGCTCACCGAGACAAAACACTGAAGCTTTCTTT. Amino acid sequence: CASSPRQNTEAFF.

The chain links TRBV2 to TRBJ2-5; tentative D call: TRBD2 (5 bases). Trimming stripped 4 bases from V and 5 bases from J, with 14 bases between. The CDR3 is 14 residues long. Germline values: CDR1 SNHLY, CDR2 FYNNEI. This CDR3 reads CASSGPTSSETQYF. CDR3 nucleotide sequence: TGTGCCAGCAGTGGCCCTACTAGTTCCGAGACCCAGTACTTC.